These 11 T cell receptor beta chains came from one sample sequenced in a study of blood T cell repertoires in COVID-19. Some clones are missing from TCRdb's copy, which holds only in-frame ones; the method was immunoSEQ multiplex PCR. Of 200,000 to 250,000 clones in the sample, 85% to 90% are singletons; the top ten hold 1.3% to 1.5%. The sequenced sample was peripheral blood. The source is a man older than 75 with acute or convalescent COVID-19.

The rearrangement joins TRBV18 to TRBJ2-1; D gene ambiguous. The CDR3 is made up of 13 amino acids. V gave up 0 bases and J gave up 6 bases, with 6 bases separating them. CDR1 and CDR2 from the germline V gene are KGHSH and LQKENI. CDR3 coding DNA: TGTGCCAGCTCACCACCTGGCGGCAATGAGCAGTTCTTC. Residues: CASSPPGGNEQFF. Based on the CDR3 plus reference TRBV18 and TRBJ2-1, the full variable domain is NAGVMQNPRHLVRRRGQEARLRCSPMKGHSHVYWYRQLPEEGLKFMVYLQKENIIDESGMPKERFSAEFPKEGPSILRIQQVVRGDSAAYFCASSPPGGNEQFFGPGTRLTVL.

The V call is TRBV5-8, the J call TRBJ2-1; the D gene is possibly TRBD1 (7 bases). The V and J ends lost 1 base and 9 bases respectively, with 20 bases between them. From germline, CDR1 is SGHTS and CDR2 YDEGEE. The CDR3 runs to 16 residues. The CDR3 DNA sequence: TGTGCCAGCAGCTTGCATGAGACAGGGATCGGGAGTGAGCAGTTCTTC. Protein product: CASSLHETGIGSEQFF.

Written as DNA, the CDR3 is TGCGCCAGCAGCTTGGTGGGACAGCTTGGAAACACCATATATTTT. This encodes CASSLVGQLGNTIYF. V gene TRBV5-1 combines with J gene TRBJ1-3; the match to TRBD1 covers 7 bases. With V trimmed by 0 bases and J by 3 bases, 3 bases remained unmatched. The CDR3 consists of 15 residues. Germline lookup yields CDR1 SGHRS and CDR2 YFSETQ.

The rearrangement links TRBV5-1 to TRBJ1-5; D gene ambiguous. The germline V gene has CDR1 SGHRS and CDR2 YFSETQ. V was trimmed by 0 bases and J by 5 bases, leaving 6 bases between them. CDR3 size: 13 residues. The CDR3 protein is CASSLAGDQPQHF. DNA of the CDR3: TGCGCCAGCAGCTTGGCCGGGGATCAGCCCCAGCATTTT.

This chain joins TRBV14 and TRBJ2-5, with a tentative D call TRBD2 (5 bases). Looked up from germline, CDR1 is SGHDN and CDR2 is FVKESK. The V and J ends lost 1 base and 7 bases respectively, with 16 bases between them. The CDR3 covers 15 residues. As DNA, the CDR3 is TGTGCCAGCAGCCAAGGGACTGCCAGCGAAGGGACCCAGTACTTC. It encodes CASSQGTASEGTQYF.

This chain links TRBV18 with TRBJ2-4, with 9 nucleotides matching TRBD1. Germline-derived CDR1 and CDR2 are KGHSH and LQKENI. The trim removed 6 bases at V and 7 bases at J, leaving 7 bases unmatched. The CDR3 contains 14 residues. CDR3 nucleotides: TGTGCCAGCTCTTACTCGGGGACAGGGAACATTCAGTACTTC. The encoded protein is CASSYSGTGNIQYF.

Regarding this clone: Sequence at one end of the junction differs from germline and may be a read error. The rearrangement uses TRBV19 and TRBJ2-7; D gene unclear. There are 14 residues in the CDR3. Per germline, CDR1 LNHDA and CDR2 SQIVND (reference sequence). The CDR3 DNA reads as TGTGCCAGTAGTATCGACCACACGTCAGTAGGAGTGAACTTC. Protein product: CASSIDHTSVGVNF. Full variable domain (remainder filled in from reference TRBV19 and TRBJ2-7): DGGITQSPKYLFRKEGQNVTLSCEQNLNHDAMYWYRQDPGQGLRLIYYSQIVNDFQKGDIAEGYSVSREKKESFPLTVTSAQKNPTAFYLCASSIDHTSVGVNFGPGTRLTVT.

J is TRBJ1-6 and V is TRBV7-9; D gene uncertain. CDR3 length: 14 amino acids. Germline values: CDR1 SEHNR, CDR2 FQNEAQ (reference sequence). Trimming removed 1 base from V and 6 bases from J, with 7 bases in between. The DNA for the CDR3 is TGTGCCAGCAGCTTAGAGGCGGGTAATTCACCCCTCCACTTT. Protein sequence: CASSLEAGNSPLHF.

The chain is built from TRBV24-1 and TRBJ2-7; 13 bases fit TRBD2. Germline lookup yields CDR1 KGHDR and CDR2 SFDVKD. The V segment lost 6 bases and the J segment 6 bases; nucleotides outside the gene matches: 10. This CDR3 has 16 amino acids. CDR3 DNA sequence: TGTGCCACCAGTTCCCGGACTAGCGGGAGCCTCGGCGAGCAGTACTTC. Its protein is CATSSRTSGSLGEQYF.

This clone was observed once. This chain connects TRBV3-1 (or the pseudogene TRBV3-2) to TRBJ1-1; 12 nucleotides align to TRBD1. CDR3 length equals 16 residues. The germline CDR1 and CDR2 sequences are LGHDT and YNNKEL (reference sequence). Trimming removed 5 bases from V and 5 bases from J; junction bases left unmatched: 9. Here the CDR3 reads CASSFGTGGGNTEAFF. The CDR3 DNA follows: TGTGCCAGCAGCTTCGGGACAGGGGGCGGAAATACTGAAGCTTTCTTT.

This clone is a singleton in its sample. The CDR3: CASSSTGANEKLFF. The CDR3 region has the DNA TGTGCCAGCAGTTCGACAGGCGCTAATGAAAAACTGTTTTTT. The chain joins TRBV6-5 to TRBJ1-4, with a possible D match to TRBD1 (6 bases). Germline loops: CDR1 MNHEY, CDR2 SVGAGI. The ends were cut back, 4 bases at V and 3 bases at J, with 9 bases in the middle. The CDR3 has 14 amino acids.